This TCR beta chain was sequenced for a study of beta chain features in type 1 diabetes. This clone was detected a few times. The target antigen is unknown. Study findings and constraints: When VDJ junctions were examined, type 1 diabetes patients showed fewer insertions and more deletions.

This CDR3 comprises 13 residues. The germline CDR1 and CDR2 sequences are LNHNV and YYDKDF (reference sequence). Trimming pared 0 bases from V and 3 bases from J, leaving 5 bases between. cDNA synthesis used the whole RNA isolate, giving expressed TCRB sequences. Regulatory, naive and central memory T cell samples averaged approximately 3.8 million reads. Data came from immunoSEQ multiplex PCR; TCRdb stores just in-frame clones and leaves some out. The repertoire holds 620,000 or so clones, with less than 20% as singletons. Sequenced material: naive CD4+ T cells from blood. The rearrangement joins TRBV15 to TRBJ1-1; D not resolved. The source of this sequence is a man between 18 and 29 years old in good health. This chain's CDR3 is CATSRDRDTEAFF. The CDR3 DNA reads as TGTGCCACCAGCAGAGACCGTGACACTGAAGCTTTCTTT. The full variable domain, in which reference TRBV15 and TRBJ1-1 provide the parts outside the CDR3, is DAMVIQNPRYQVTQFGKPVTLSCSQTLNHNVMYWYQQKSSQAPKLLFHYYDKDFNNEADTPDNFQSRRPNTSFCFLDIRSPGLGDTAMYLCATSRDRDTEAFFGQGTRLTVV.